The next 23 T cell receptor beta chains were all read from a single sample in a study of blood T cell repertoires in COVID-19. Here immunoSEQ multiplex PCR was the method, and the copy in TCRdb shows in-frame clones only, minus some. The sample lists more than 120,000 clones; approximately 88% were seen once. The sequencing input was peripheral blood. These receptors were collected from a human donor in a cohort sampled during active COVID-19.

For the CDR3, the DNA is TGTGCCAGCAGCTTATTAATTGGGGGACAGGGAGGATTCGAGCAGTACTTC. As protein: CASSLLIGGQGGFEQYF. The rearrangement uses TRBV7-9 and TRBJ2-7; 9 bases match TRBD1. V trimming: 2 bases; J trimming: 6 bases; junction bases outside the gene matches: 14. There are 17 residues in the CDR3. Germline values: CDR1 SEHNR, CDR2 FQNEAQ (reference sequence).

The V call is TRBV7-9, the J call TRBJ2-7; 10 bases are a match to TRBD2. CDR3 size: 15 residues. Per the germline V gene, CDR1 is SEHNR and CDR2 is FQNEAQ (reference sequence). The junction had 8 bases not matched to a gene; V was cut back by 2 bases and J by 7 bases. The CDR3 loop reads CASSLRGLAGAEQYF. The CDR3 bases are TGTGCCAGCAGCTTACGTGGGCTAGCGGGGGCAGAGCAGTACTTC.

The chain recombines TRBV27 with TRBJ2-3; D not resolved. The germline V gene has CDR1 MNHEY and CDR2 SMNVEV (reference sequence). The CDR3 consists of 15 residues. Trimming took off 5 bases at V and 6 bases at J, with 18 bases between the two ends. CDR3 nucleotide sequence: TGTGCCAGCAGTCCACACGACTCAGCATCCGATACGCAGTATTTT. Its translation is CASSPHDSASDTQYF.

The chain recombines TRBV3-1 (or the pseudogene TRBV3-2) with TRBJ1-2, with TRBD1 as a possible D gene (5 bases). Germline V gives CDR1 LGHDT, CDR2 YNNKEL (reference sequence). The CDR3 has 14 amino acids. Trimming took off 4 bases at V and 6 bases at J, with 15 bases between the two ends. The CDR3 sequence is CASSPRGLEDGYTF. CDR3 bases: TGTGCCAGCAGCCCGCGGGGGTTAGAGGATGGCTACACCTTC.

The chain uses TRBV7-3 and TRBJ2-1; the match to TRBD2 covers 8 bases. CDR3 length: 15 residues. Germline CDR1 SGHTA, CDR2 FQGTGA. V lost 5 bases, J lost 4 bases, and 7 bases stayed unmatched. The CDR3 nucleotides read TGTGCCAGCAGCGCAAGCGGGGGTCGTTACAATGAGCAGTTCTTC. Protein sequence: CASSASGGRYNEQFF.

This clone came up once. The same CDR3 also results from other DNA sequences found in this sample. V and J are TRBV9 and TRBJ2-7; D unclear. Trimming took 0 bases from V and 3 from J, leaving 10 bases between them. Germline CDR1 is SGDLS and CDR2 is YYNGEE. This CDR3 has 14 amino acids. The chain's CDR3 is CASSVGQASYEQYF. CDR3 DNA sequence: TGTGCCAGCAGCGTAGGGCAGGCCAGCTACGAGCAGTACTTC.

The V gene is TRBV7-2, the J gene TRBJ2-1; D ambiguous. V lost 5 bases and J 10 bases, leaving 18 bases between the germline ends. This CDR3 contains 14 residues. Germline V lookup: CDR1 SGHTA, CDR2 FQGNSA. CDR3 in amino acids: CASSPFESPGEQFF. In nucleotides, the CDR3 is TGTGCCAGCAGCCCCTTTGAAAGCCCCGGGGAGCAGTTCTTC.

V gene TRBV9 combines with J gene TRBJ2-3, with D possibly being TRBD1 (5 bases). V lost 3 bases and J lost 7, with 21 bases in between. CDR1 SGDLS and CDR2 YYNGEE come from the germline V gene. The CDR3 covers 16 residues. The CDR3 reads CASSADSKIYTNTQYF. The CDR3 coding sequence is TGTGCCAGCAGCGCTGACAGCAAAATCTACACTAATACGCAGTATTTT.

V usage is TRBV6-5 and J usage is TRBJ1-2; a possible D gene is TRBD1 (5 bases). CDR1 and CDR2 from the germline V gene are MNHEY and SVGAGI. This CDR3 region has 15 residues. Trimming stripped 2 bases from V and 5 bases from J, with 15 bases between. In DNA form, the CDR3 reads TGTGCCAGCAGTTACGGGGCGGCTGCTGGGTATGGCTACACCTTC. It yields the protein CASSYGAAAGYGYTF.

The chain uses TRBV19 and TRBJ1-2; D gene unclear. Looked up from germline, CDR1 is LNHDA and CDR2 is SQIVND (reference sequence). V lost 5 bases and J 4 bases, leaving 17 bases between the germline ends. This CDR3 comprises 15 residues. In DNA form, the CDR3 reads TGTGCCAGTAGTCCCCAACAAAGACTTCTCTATGGCTACACCTTC. It is translated as CASSPQQRLLYGYTF.

The chain recombines TRBV5-4 with TRBJ2-5; D gene unclear. The CDR3 is 13 residues long. V shed 0 bases and J shed 4 bases, with 7 bases lying between them. CDR1 SGHNT and CDR2 YYREEE come from the germline V gene (reference sequence). This CDR3 reads CASSLVQLETQYF. As DNA, the CDR3 is TGTGCCAGCAGCTTGGTGCAGTTAGAGACCCAGTACTTC.

The V gene is TRBV11-2, the J gene TRBJ2-7; 9 nucleotides match TRBD2. Germline CDR1 reads SGHAT; CDR2 reads FQNNGV. Germline trimming cut 2 bases from V and 0 bases from J; bases unmatched to any gene: 5. The CDR3 contains 16 residues. CDR3 protein: CASSLRGGGASYEQYF. In DNA form, the CDR3 reads TGTGCCAGCAGCTTAAGGGGCGGGGGGGCCTCCTACGAGCAGTACTTC. Supplemented by reference TRBV11-2 and TRBJ2-7, the full variable domain reads EAGVAQSPRYKIIEKRQSVAFWCNPISGHATLYWYQQILGQGPKLLIQFQNNGVVDDSQLPKDRFSAERLKGVDSTLKIQPAKLEDSAVYLCASSLRGGGASYEQYFGPGTRLTVT.

This clone showed up just a few times. The chain joins TRBV5-1 to TRBJ1-5; tentative D call: TRBD1 (5 bases). This CDR3 is 15 amino acids long. In germline, CDR1 is SGHRS, CDR2 YFSETQ. The ends were cut back, 4 bases at V and 6 bases at J, with 17 bases in the middle. The CDR3 DNA is TGCGCCAGCAGCCCGGAGGGGCAGGGCAGTCAGCCCCAGCATTTT. Encoded protein: CASSPEGQGSQPQHF. The whole variable domain, filled in from reference TRBV5-1 and TRBJ1-5, reads KAGVTQTPRYLIKTRGQQVTLSCSPISGHRSVSWYQQTPGQGLQFLFEYFSETQRNKGNFPGRFSGRQFSNSRSEMNVSTLELGDSALYLCASSPEGQGSQPQHFGDGTRLSIL.

CDR3 bases: TGTGCCAGCAGCTTGGACAGCCTAGGGAGTTCACCCCTCCACTTT. Translating gives CASSLDSLGSSPLHF. This sequence joins TRBV5-4 and TRBJ1-6; D gene unclear. V dropped 0 bases and J dropped 9 bases, with 13 bases sitting between them. The CDR3 sequence is 15 residues long. Germline V gene lookup returns CDR1 SGHNT and CDR2 YYREEE (reference sequence).

The V and J genes are TRBV21-1 and TRBJ1-5. TRBV21-1 is marked as a pseudogene. There are 15 residues in the CDR3. CDR3 protein: CASSKGRGGYQPQHF. CDR3 nucleotides: TGTGCCAGCAGCAAAGGAAGGGGGGGATATCAGCCCCAGCATTTT.

The chain links TRBV5-1 to TRBJ2-7; possibly TRBD1 for D (8 bases). This CDR3 is 14 amino acids long. V lost 3 bases, J lost 5 bases, and 15 bases lay in between. CDR1 is SGHRS, CDR2 YFSETQ, per germline. CDR3 sequence reads: CASSYRGGDDEQYF. Written as DNA, the CDR3 is TGCGCCAGCAGCTACAGGGGGGGGGACGACGAGCAGTACTTC.

The chain employs TRBV7-2 and TRBJ2-5; 7 nucleotides match TRBD1. The CDR3 totals 14 residues. Per the germline V gene, CDR1 is SGHTA and CDR2 is FQGNSA. V trimming: 4 bases; J trimming: 4 bases; junction bases outside the gene matches: 6. DNA of the CDR3: TGTGCCAGCAGCTCACGCCGACAGGGAGAGACCCAGTACTTC. Translation: CASSSRRQGETQYF.

V and J are TRBV30 and TRBJ2-3; TRBD2 matches at 10 bases. V dropped 4 bases and J dropped 5; count of bases not matched to a gene: 6. The germline V gene encodes CDR1 GTSNPN and CDR2 SVGIG (reference sequence). The CDR3 totals 14 residues. The CDR3 sequence: CAWKLAGAGDTQYF. The DNA for the CDR3 is TGTGCCTGGAAGCTAGCGGGGGCAGGAGATACGCAGTATTTT.

At least ten counts were recorded for this clone. This chain uses TRBV11-2 with TRBJ2-1; perhaps TRBD2 as D (5 bases). The V end was cut by 5 bases, the J end by 8 bases, with 13 bases between. The CDR3 consists of 13 residues. Germline values: CDR1 SGHAT, CDR2 FQNNGV. The CDR3 DNA sequence: TGTGCCAGCAGCCTGTCTAGCCTGGATGAGCAGTTCTTC. Protein: CASSLSSLDEQFF.

The genes are TRBV18 and TRBJ2-3; a possible D gene is TRBD1 (6 bases). The V gene lost 0 bases and the J gene lost 1 base, with 8 bases spanning the gap. CDR1 is KGHSH, CDR2 LQKENI, per germline. The CDR3 covers 15 residues. DNA for the CDR3: TGTGCCAGCTCACCACCGTGGACAGGCACAGATACGCAGTATTTT. This sequence encodes CASSPPWTGTDTQYF.

CDR3 loop: CASSLLLGSYTDTQYF. CDR3 sequence (DNA): TGTGCCAGCAGCTTGCTTTTGGGCAGCTACACAGATACGCAGTATTTT. V is TRBV7-9 and J is TRBJ2-3; D gene ambiguous. The germline V gene encodes CDR1 SEHNR and CDR2 FQNEAQ (reference sequence). V lost 3 bases and J 2 bases, leaving 15 bases between the germline ends. The CDR3 spans 16 residues.

This clone was found a few times. The chain joins TRBV2 to TRBJ2-7; 9 bases are shared with TRBD1. Trimming cost V 6 bases and J 3 bases; bases outside gene matches: 9. CDR1 SNHLY and CDR2 FYNNEI come from the germline V gene. The CDR3 has 15 amino acids. For the CDR3, the DNA is TGTGCCAGCAGCCTAGGGGACAGGGTTATCTACGAGCAGTACTTC. Translation gives CASSLGDRVIYEQYF.

This clone was seen just once. The chain employs TRBV29-1 and TRBJ2-7; D perhaps matches TRBD1 (5 bases). The V gene lost 7 bases and the J gene lost 2 bases, with 12 bases spanning the gap. From germline, CDR1 is SQVTM and CDR2 ANQGSEA. The length of the CDR3 is 12 residues. The CDR3 here is CSAGHGPYEQYF. CDR3 nucleotides: TGCAGCGCCGGACACGGGCCCTACGAGCAGTACTTC.